This TCR beta chain was profiled in a study of T cell repertoires in cytomegalovirus infection. On the study more broadly: It was the public TCR beta signatures that indicated both CMV infection and matching HLA type.

Trimming removed 6 bases from V and 2 bases from J, with 10 bases in between. CDR3 length: 13 residues. The germline gives CDR1 SGHRS, CDR2 YFSETQ. Comment on this clonotype: Its target is unknown.

Each CDR3 protein gets one entry after TCRdb re-called the reads with MiXCR. The repertoire holds 200,000 to 300,000 distinct CDR3 sequences, with roughly an eighth as singletons. General study results and limits: The ex vivo response was dominated by HLA-C-restricted CMV-specific TCR beta clonotypes. Cumulative public TCR beta family frequency identified CMV carriers with the relevant HLA.

The TCR comes from a human donor in good health (CMV status not recorded). Some clones in this sample may be carry-over from other donors' samples. The material sequenced was PBMCs. The chain couples TRBV5-1 to TRBJ2-3, with a tentative D call TRBD1 (5 bases). This chain's CDR3 is CASKGIYTDTQYF. In DNA, the CDR3 is TGCGCCAGCAAGGGGATTTACACAGATACGCAGTATTTT.